In this sample, the clone carrying this TCR beta chain turned up once. Its specificity is unknown. Per sample, the assay covered 95,000 to 100,000 TCR templates. Using immunoSEQ multiplex PCR, the repertoire was profiled, and TCRdb retains in-frame clones only, with some absent. The profile shows more than 95,000 clones, roughly 94% of them singletons. These data originate in a study of siplizumab effects on memory and regulatory T cells. V was clipped by 4 bases and J by 5 bases, with 11 bases between them. The CDR3 length is 14 residues. Germline lookup yields CDR1 SGHAT and CDR2 FQNNGV. Study-wide results and limits: The apparent diversity of naive T cells exceeded that of memory cells, and naive T cells seemed to make a major contribution to the alloresponse. Whether the proliferating Tregs (from siplizumab cultures) were suppressive was not confirmed. No assignable naive or memory phenotype existed for roughly 80-97% of proliferating CD4+ or CD8+ clones.

The sequence derives from a human donor in good health. This chain connects TRBV11-2 to TRBJ2-2; D unresolved. Specimen: non-Treg CD4+ T cells sorted from blood. The CDR3, as DNA: TGTGCCAGCAGCTCCCCCCCCGGGACCGGGGAGCTGTTTTTT. This translates into CASSSPPGTGELFF.